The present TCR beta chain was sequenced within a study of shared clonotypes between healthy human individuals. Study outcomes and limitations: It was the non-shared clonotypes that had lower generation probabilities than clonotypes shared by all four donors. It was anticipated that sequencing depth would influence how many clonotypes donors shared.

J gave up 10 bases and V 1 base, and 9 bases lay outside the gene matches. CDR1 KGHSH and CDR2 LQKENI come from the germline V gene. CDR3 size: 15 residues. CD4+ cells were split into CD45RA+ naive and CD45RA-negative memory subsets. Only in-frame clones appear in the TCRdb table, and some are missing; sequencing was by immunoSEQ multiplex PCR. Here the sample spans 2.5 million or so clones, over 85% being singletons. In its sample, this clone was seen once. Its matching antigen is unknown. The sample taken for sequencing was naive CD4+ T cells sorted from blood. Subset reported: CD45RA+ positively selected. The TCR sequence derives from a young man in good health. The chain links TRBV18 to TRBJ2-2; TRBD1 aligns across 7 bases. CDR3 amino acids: CASSPLTGDAMELFF. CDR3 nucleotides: TGTGCCAGCTCACCACTAACAGGGGATGCGATGGAGCTGTTTTTT.